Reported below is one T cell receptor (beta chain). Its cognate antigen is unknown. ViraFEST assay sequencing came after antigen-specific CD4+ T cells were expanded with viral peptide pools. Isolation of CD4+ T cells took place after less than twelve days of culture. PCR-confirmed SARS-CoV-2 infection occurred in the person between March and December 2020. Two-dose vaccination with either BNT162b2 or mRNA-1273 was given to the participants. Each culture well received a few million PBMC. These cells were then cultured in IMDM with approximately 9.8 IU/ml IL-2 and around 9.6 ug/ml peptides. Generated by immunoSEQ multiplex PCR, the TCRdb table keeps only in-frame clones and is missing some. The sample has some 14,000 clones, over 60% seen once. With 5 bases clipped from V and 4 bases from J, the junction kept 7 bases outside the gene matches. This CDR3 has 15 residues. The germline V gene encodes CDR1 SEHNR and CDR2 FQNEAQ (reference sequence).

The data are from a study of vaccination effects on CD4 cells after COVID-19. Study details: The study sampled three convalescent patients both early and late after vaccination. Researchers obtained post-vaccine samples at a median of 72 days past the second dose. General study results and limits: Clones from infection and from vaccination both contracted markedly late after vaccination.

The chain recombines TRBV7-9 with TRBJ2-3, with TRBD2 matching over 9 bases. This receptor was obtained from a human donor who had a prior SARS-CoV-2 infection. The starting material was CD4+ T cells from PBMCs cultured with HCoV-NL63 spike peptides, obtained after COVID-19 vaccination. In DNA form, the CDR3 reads TGTGCCAGCAGCCGCGGGGGGGGAAGGCCAGATACGCAGTATTTT. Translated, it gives CASSRGGGRPDTQYF.